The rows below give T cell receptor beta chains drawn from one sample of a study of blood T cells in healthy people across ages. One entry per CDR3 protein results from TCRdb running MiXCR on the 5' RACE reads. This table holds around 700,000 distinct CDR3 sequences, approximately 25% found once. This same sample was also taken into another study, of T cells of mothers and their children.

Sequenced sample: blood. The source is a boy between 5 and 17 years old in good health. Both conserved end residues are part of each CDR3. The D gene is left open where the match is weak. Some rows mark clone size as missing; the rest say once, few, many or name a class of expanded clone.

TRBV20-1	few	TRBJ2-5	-	TGCAGTGCCGGGGCCCTAGGGACGACCCAGTACTTC	CSAGALGTTQYF
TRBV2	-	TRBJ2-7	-	TGTGCCAGCTGGGGTAGCGTCTACGAGCAGTACTTC	CASWGSVYEQYF
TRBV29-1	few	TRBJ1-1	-	TGCAGCGTCCCTGGAAGAGAAGCTTTCTTT	CSVPGREAFF
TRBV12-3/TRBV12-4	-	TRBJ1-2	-	TGTGCCAGCAGCTCGGGGCCAGTCCATGGCTACACCTTC	CASSSGPVHGYTF
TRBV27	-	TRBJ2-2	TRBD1	TGTGCCAGCAGTTACGACCGGGACAGGGGGCTTGGCGGGGAGCTGTTTTTT	CASSYDRDRGLGGELFF
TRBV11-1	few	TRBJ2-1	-	TGTGCCAGCAAAGGGGGGGGGGCCAGCTCCTACAATGAGCAGTTCTTC	CASKGGGASSYNEQFF
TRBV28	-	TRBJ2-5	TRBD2	TGTGCCAGCGATGGGAGGGTGAAGGAGACCCAGTACTTC	CASDGRVKETQYF
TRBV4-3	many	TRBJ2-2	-	TGCGCCAGCAGCCAAGACCCAGCTATGAACACCGGGGAGCTGTTTTTT	CASSQDPAMNTGELFF
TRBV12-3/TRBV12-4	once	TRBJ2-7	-	TGTGCCAGCAGTTTTCGGACAACCGCCTACGAGCAGTACTTC	CASSFRTTAYEQYF
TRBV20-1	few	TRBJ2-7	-	TGCAGTGCTGTCGATAACAGGGCTTCCTACGAGCAGTACTTC	CSAVDNRASYEQYF
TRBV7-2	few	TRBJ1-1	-	TGTGCCAGCAGCTTAGCCGGGATGGGGAACACTGAAGCTTTCTTT	CASSLAGMGNTEAFF
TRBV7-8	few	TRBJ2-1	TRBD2	TGCGCCAGCAGCTTAGCGGGTAGCGGGAGTTTCAATGAGCAGTTCTTC	CASSLAGSGSFNEQFF
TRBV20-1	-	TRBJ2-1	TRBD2	TGCAGTGTTGGGACTAGCCAGTACAATGAGCAGTTCTTC	CSVGTSQYNEQFF
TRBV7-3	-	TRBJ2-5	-	TGTGCCAGCAGCTTATGGGTCGGGGAGACGGAGACCCAGTACTTC	CASSLWVGETETQYF
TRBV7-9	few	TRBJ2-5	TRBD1	TGTGCCAGCAGCTCACTGGGACAGGGGGCGATAGAGACCCAGTACTTC	CASSSLGQGAIETQYF
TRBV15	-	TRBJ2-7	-	TGTGCCACCAGCAGAGGCCAGGGTGCTCCCTACGAGCAGTACTTC	CATSRGQGAPYEQYF
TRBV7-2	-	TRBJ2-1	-	TGTGCCAGCAGCTTGGACCGGGATCACATTTATGAGCAGTTCTTC	CASSLDRDHIYEQFF
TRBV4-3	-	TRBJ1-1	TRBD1	TGCGCCAGCAGCCAGGATCGATCTTGGACAGGGGGCGACGCTTTCTTT	CASSQDRSWTGGDAFF
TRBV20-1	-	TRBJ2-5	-	TGCAGTGCTAGGAGGACGGCTTCGCAGACCCAGTACTTC	CSARRTASQTQYF
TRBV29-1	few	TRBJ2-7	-	TGCAGCGTTAGAGATCCTATTCGGGACATCTACGAGCAGTACTTC	CSVRDPIRDIYEQYF
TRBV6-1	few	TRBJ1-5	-	TGTGCCAGCAGTGGCACAGGGCTCGGCAATCAGCCCCAGCATTTT	CASSGTGLGNQPQHF
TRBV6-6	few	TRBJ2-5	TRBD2	TGTGCCAGCACGGCTAGCGGGGGGGCCTGGGAGACCCAGTACTTC	CASTASGGAWETQYF
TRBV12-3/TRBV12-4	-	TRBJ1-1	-	TGTGCCAGCAGTTTTATCGGCTCGGCCGTTGAAGCTTTCTTT	CASSFIGSAVEAFF
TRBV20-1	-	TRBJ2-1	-	TGCAGTGCTAGCCTGACAAACCCCGGGATGTATGAGCAGTTCTTC	CSASLTNPGMYEQFF
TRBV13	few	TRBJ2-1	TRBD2	TGTGCCAGCAGTCCTACATGGACTAGCGGGAAAGTCTACAATGAGCAGTTCTTC	CASSPTWTSGKVYNEQFF
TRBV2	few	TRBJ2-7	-	TGTGCCAGCAGTGGGATGAGGCAGGCTGCCTACGAGCAGTACTTC	CASSGMRQAAYEQYF
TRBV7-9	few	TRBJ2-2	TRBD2	TGTGCCAGCAGACTAGCGGCCCCTGTGAACACCGGGGAGCTGTTTTTT	CASRLAAPVNTGELFF
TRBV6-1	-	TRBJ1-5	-	TGTGCCAGCAGTGAAGCTCGCGATAGCAATCAGCCCCAGCATTTT	CASSEARDSNQPQHF
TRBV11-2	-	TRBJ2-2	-	TGTGCCAGCAGCTTGAGGGGCTGGGGCAGTTACACCGGGGAGCTGTTTTTT	CASSLRGWGSYTGELFF
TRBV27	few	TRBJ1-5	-	TGTGCCAGCAGCCGACGGTGGGAGCGCAATCAGCCCCAGCATTTT	CASSRRWERNQPQHF
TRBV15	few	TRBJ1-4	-	TGTGCCACCAGCAGAGACGGGAATGAAAAACTGTTTTTT	CATSRDGNEKLFF
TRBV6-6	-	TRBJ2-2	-	TGTGCCAGCACGGGATACACCGGGGAGCTGTTTTTT	CASTGYTGELFF
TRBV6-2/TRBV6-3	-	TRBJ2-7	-	TGTGCCACCGCGTCAAGTCTCTACGAGCAGTACTTC	CATASSLYEQYF
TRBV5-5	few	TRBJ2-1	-	TGTGCCAGCAGCTTGGTGGTAGGATACGGTGAGCAGTTCTTC	CASSLVVGYGEQFF
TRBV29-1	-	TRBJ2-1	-	TGCAGCGTTGTGGTCGGCCCCGAGCAGTTCTTC	CSVVVGPEQFF
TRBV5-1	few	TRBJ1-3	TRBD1	TGCGCCAGCAGCTTGTGGGGACAGGGGGCCGGTGGAAACACCATATATTTT	CASSLWGQGAGGNTIYF
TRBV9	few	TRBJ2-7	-	TGTGCCAGCAGCCCTGGGTCAACCCCATCCTACGAGCAGTACTTC	CASSPGSTPSYEQYF
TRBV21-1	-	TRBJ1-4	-	TGTGCCAGCAGCAGCCGAGAGGTTACAACTAATGAAAAACTGTTTTTT	CASSSREVTTNEKLFF
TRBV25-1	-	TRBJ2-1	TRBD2	TGTGCCAGCAGTGAAATGAGGAATGGGGGGGGAGATGAGCAGTTCTTC	CASSEMRNGGGDEQFF
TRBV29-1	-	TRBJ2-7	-	TGCAGCGTTGAAGCCAGGGGGGACCCACGGGGCGAGCAGTACTTC	CSVEARGDPRGEQYF
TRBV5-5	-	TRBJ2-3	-	TGTGCCAGCAGCTTCGGCCGGGCAACAGATACGCAGTATTTT	CASSFGRATDTQYF